The entry below gives a single T cell receptor (beta chain) sequence along with its context. Sequencing was performed with immunoSEQ multiplex PCR; in TCRdb, only in-frame clones are kept and a portion is missing. The sample contains 75,000 or so clones, around 80% of which appear only once. The sample originates from a study of blood T cell repertoires in COVID-19. Germline V gene data show CDR1 as MNHEY and CDR2 as SVGAGI. Trimming took off 6 bases at V and 0 bases at J, with 12 bases between the two ends. The CDR3 length is 15 residues. V is TRBV6-5 and J is TRBJ1-3, with D hard to call. Material for sequencing was peripheral blood. The receptor was derived from a man aged 55 to 69 with active or convalescent COVID-19. CDR3 DNA: TGTGCCAGCAGGAGCGACCCGTCCTCTGGAAACACCATATATTTT. Translation gives CASRSDPSSGNTIYF.